This TCR beta chain was identified during a study of blood T cell repertoires in COVID-19 (dated by TCRdb to 2020 to 2022). Notes on the research overall: Collaborator samples came from the United States, Italy and Spain and covered acute and convalescent phases of COVID-19. The material from the prospective study consisted of cDNA or gDNA derived from T cells, B-cell-depleted T cells, or PBMCs. Subjects who had been exposed to COVID-19, were actively infected with it, or had recovered from it provided the deeply sampled blood TCRbeta repertoires that made up the dataset. The repertoires were released in a freely available public database meant as a resource for research on the immune response to SARS-CoV-2. The samples were drawn from the first 160 participants of the ongoing ImmuneRACE study and from 950 to 1,500 subjects provided by 6 global collaborators. Sample metadata almost always included a de-identified subject ID, COVID-19 status, age in years and sex. HLA class I and class II types, where available, came from metadata supplied by the sample provider rather than from assay-based typing. Results the study describes overall, beyond this receptor: Clinical and demographic metadata were provided uncurated, with the amount varying by source and participant.

A word on this clone: The target of this receptor is not known. Qualities for individual bases were not recorded, and no much larger clone is one base off.

The immunoSEQ Assay, a bias-controlled multiplex PCR, was used to amplify TCRbeta CDR3 regions from genomic DNA. Concerning the study's data processing: Within the assay, amplification of reference gene primers was used to estimate how many nucleated cells each sample contained. To quantify the absolute abundance of each unique TCRbeta CDR3 rearrangement, sequence reads were collapsed and filtered. For each sample, productive Simpson clonality was calculated by taking the square root of Simpson's diversity index across productive rearrangements. The table was pulled from immuneACCESS by TCRdb, which kept in-frame rearrangements only. Such tables lose some clones; where checked, under half of the loss comes from unresolved V genes, and the rest has no known cause. D and trimming were read from the DNA, whereas the V and J calls and clone size are those reported in that table. The table for this sample lists about 30,000 clones; about 85% of them were counted only once. The ten largest clones represent 9.3% of the sample.

There are 13 amino acids in the CDR3, from cysteine to phenylalanine inclusive. Just the 39-base CDR3 DNA is kept, in frame starting at base 1. The germline V gene yields KGHSH for CDR1 and LQKENI for CDR2. Relative to germline, V is 10 bases shorter and J is 3 bases shorter, with 15 bases between their ends. Collaborating institutions collected whole blood in K2EDTA tubes following their own protocols. For TCRbeta analysis, collaborators shipped samples as frozen whole blood, isolated PBMCs, or DNA extracted from either of those sample types. Sequenced: peripheral blood. The chain was built from TRBV18 and TRBJ2-5; the D gene is perhaps TRBD2, on 6 matching bases. The TCR originated in a human donor in a cohort sampled during active COVID-19. Read as DNA, the sequence is TGTGCCACGTCCGGTGGAGGGAAAGAGACCCAGTACTTC. Its protein is CATSGGGKETQYF.